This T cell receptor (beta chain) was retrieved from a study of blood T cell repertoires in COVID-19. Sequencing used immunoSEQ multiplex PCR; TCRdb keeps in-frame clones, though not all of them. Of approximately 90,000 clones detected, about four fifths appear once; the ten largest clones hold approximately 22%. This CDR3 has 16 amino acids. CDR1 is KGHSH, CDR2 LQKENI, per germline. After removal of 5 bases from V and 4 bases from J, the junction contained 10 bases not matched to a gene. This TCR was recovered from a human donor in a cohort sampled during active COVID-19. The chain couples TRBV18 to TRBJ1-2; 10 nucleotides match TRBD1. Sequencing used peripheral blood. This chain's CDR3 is CASSSPGQGFGYGYTF. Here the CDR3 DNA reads TGTGCCAGCTCATCGCCGGGACAGGGGTTCGGCTATGGCTACACCTTC.